This T cell receptor beta chain is from a study of blood T cell repertoires in COVID-19. The data were produced by immunoSEQ multiplex PCR, yet TCRdb's version contains in-frame clones alone and is incomplete. Of about 100,000 clones in the sample, approximately 86% were seen once. This CDR3 is built from 18 residues. J gave up 0 bases and V 0 bases, and 6 bases lay outside the gene matches. The germline V gene encodes CDR1 SGDLS and CDR2 YYNGEE. This study enrolled people aged about 18 to 100 from 20 to 25 US geographic areas. The chain has TRBV9 and TRBJ2-6; 7 bases line up with TRBD2. Sequenced input: PBMCs or T cells enriched from blood (not recorded which). The source of this sequence is a woman between 50 and 59 years old who had recovered from COVID-19. The CDR3 DNA follows: TGTGCCAGCAGCGTAGACGGGAGGCCGAGCTCTGGGGCCAACGTCCTGACTTTC. Amino acid sequence: CASSVDGRPSSGANVLTF.